The clone carrying this T cell receptor (beta chain) has more than one count but fewer than ten. The ends were cut back, 5 bases at V and 2 bases at J, with 4 bases in the middle. Per the germline V gene, CDR1 is SEHNR and CDR2 is FQNEAQ (reference sequence). The CDR3 consists of 11 residues. The sample belongs to a study of blood T cell repertoires in COVID-19. At the level of the study: COVID-19 samples from acute and convalescent phases originated in the United States, Italy and Spain. T cells, B-cell-depleted T cells, or PBMCs provided the cDNA or gDNA that served as material.

In the authors' methods: The assay estimated nucleated cells by amplifying reference gene primers. TCRdb's table, derived via immunoSEQ multiplex PCR, lists solely in-frame clones and lacks some. The V and J calls and the clone size are those of that table, but D and trimming were determined from the DNA. The sample lists around 180,000 clones, more than 75% occurring once. Material: peripheral blood. The sequence derives from a human donor in a cohort sampled during active COVID-19. V gene TRBV7-9 combines with J gene TRBJ2-7, with D unresolved. The CDR3 DNA sequence: TGTGCCAGCAGCCTTACCTACGAGCAGTACTTC. Protein sequence: CASSLTYEQYF.